Each of the 17 T cell receptor beta chains below was sequenced from the same sample in a study of blood T cell repertoires in COVID-19. The method was immunoSEQ multiplex PCR; TCRdb's version includes in-frame clones alone and lacks a portion of them. The table lists tens of thousands of clones, about nine tenths of them singletons, with 2% to 2.5% in the top ten. Sequencing was carried out using peripheral blood. Receptor source: a man aged 55 to 69 with acute or convalescent COVID-19.

The chain recombines TRBV5-1 with TRBJ2-5, with 9 bases matching TRBD1. Germline V gene sequence: CDR1 SGHRS, CDR2 YFSETQ. The CDR3 contains 16 residues. The V gene end was trimmed by 4 bases and the J gene end by 5 bases; junction bases not matched to a gene: 12. Here the CDR3 reads CASSQPGQGLLETQYF. The CDR3 DNA follows: TGCGCCAGCAGCCAACCGGGACAGGGTCTTTTGGAGACCCAGTACTTC.

This chain connects TRBV7-8 to TRBJ2-1; D remains ambiguous. V was pared by 5 bases and J by 8 bases, with 19 bases between. From germline, CDR1 is SGHVS and CDR2 FQNEAQ. The CDR3 sequence is 15 residues long. DNA of the CDR3: TGTGCCAGCAGCCCAAACGGTGGGCCTTTCGATGAGCAGTTCTTC. Its protein is CASSPNGGPFDEQFF.

This sequence joins TRBV4-2 and TRBJ1-2; 7 bases fit TRBD1. Germline trimming cut 0 bases from V and 2 bases from J; bases unmatched to any gene: 6. This CDR3 comprises 16 residues. Germline V lookup: CDR1 LGHNA, CDR2 YNFKEQ. CDR3 in amino acids: CASSQDPGTANYGYTF. CDR3 DNA: TGTGCCAGCAGCCAAGACCCCGGGACAGCAAACTATGGCTACACCTTC.

The chain links TRBV27 to TRBJ2-1, with 11 bases identical to TRBD2. The germline gives CDR1 MNHEY, CDR2 SMNVEV (reference sequence). V shed 4 bases, J shed 1 base, and the junction held 3 bases outside the gene matches. The CDR3 covers 16 residues. For the CDR3, the DNA is TGTGCCAGCAGTTCCTCTAGCGGGAGGTCCTACAATGAGCAGTTCTTC. Amino acid sequence: CASSSSSGRSYNEQFF.

V gene TRBV28 combines with J gene TRBJ2-7; perhaps TRBD1 as D (5 bases). Germline assignment: CDR1 MDHEN and CDR2 SYDVKM. Trimming took 4 bases from V and 2 from J, leaving 18 bases between them. This CDR3 is 16 amino acids long. CDR3 coding DNA: TGTGCCAGCAGTTCGACGGGCCAGGGTACGGCCTACGAGCAGTACTTC. Protein product: CASSSTGQGTAYEQYF.

The chain couples TRBV27 to TRBJ2-5; TRBD1 matches at 8 bases. The CDR3 runs 14 residues. Germline assignment: CDR1 MNHEY and CDR2 SMNVEV (reference sequence). V lost 5 bases, J lost 7 bases, and 9 bases stayed unmatched. In nucleotides, the CDR3 is TGTGCCAGCAGTCCGGGGACAGGCCAACGGACCCAGTACTTC. Translated: CASSPGTGQRTQYF.

The chain joins TRBV9 to TRBJ2-7, with D possibly being TRBD2 (5 bases). With 0 bases removed from V and 5 bases from J, the gap between germline ends came to 15 bases. Germline-derived CDR1 and CDR2 are SGDLS and YYNGEE. The CDR3 loop spans 15 amino acids. The CDR3 DNA follows: TGTGCCAGCAGCGTAGACGGTTCGACGGAGGACGAGCAGTACTTC. Amino acid sequence: CASSVDGSTEDEQYF.

The chain carries TRBV28 and TRBJ1-1; D remains unclear. Germline-derived CDR1 and CDR2 are MDHEN and SYDVKM. The CDR3 extends over 14 amino acids. V lost 7 bases and J lost 4, with 16 bases in between. The CDR3 DNA reads TGTGCCAGCACCGCCAACCCGGGGTCCACTGAAGCTTTCTTT. It is translated as CASTANPGSTEAFF.

The chain employs TRBV9 and TRBJ1-2, with D perhaps matching TRBD1 (6 bases). V shed 3 bases and J shed 4 bases, with 13 bases lying between them. The CDR3 is 14 amino acids. Germline loops: CDR1 SGDLS, CDR2 YYNGEE. CDR3 DNA: TGTGCCAGCAGCGCCATGACAGGAACCTATGGCTACACCTTC. Its protein product is CASSAMTGTYGYTF.

The rearrangement links TRBV19 to TRBJ2-1; 10 positions agree with TRBD2. Germline loops: CDR1 LNHDA, CDR2 SQIVND (reference sequence). V shed 7 bases, J shed 7 bases, and the junction held 10 bases outside the gene matches. This CDR3 contains 15 residues. CDR3 bases: TGTGCCAGTATAGGGATAGCGGGAGGCGGGAATGAGCAGTTCTTC. Amino acids: CASIGIAGGGNEQFF.

The count of this clone is one. The genes are TRBV29-1 and TRBJ2-1; 8 nucleotides match TRBD1. Per germline, CDR1 SQVTM and CDR2 ANQGSEA. The length of the CDR3 is 13 residues. Trimming took 6 bases from V and 1 from J; bases not matched to a gene: 2. CDR3 nucleotides: TGCAGCGTCCGGACAGGGTCCTACAATGAGCAGTTCTTC. The encoded protein is CSVRTGSYNEQFF.

This chain connects TRBV7-2 to TRBJ2-7; D ambiguous. Germline CDR1 is SGHTA and CDR2 is FQGNSA. Trimming pared 4 bases from V and 4 bases from J, leaving 5 bases between. There are 11 residues in the CDR3. The CDR3 spells CASSSTYEQYF. Written as DNA, the CDR3 is TGTGCCAGCAGCTCGACTTACGAGCAGTACTTC.

The chain uses TRBV7-2 and TRBJ2-2; D may be TRBD1 (7 bases). V lost 1 base and J 6 bases, leaving 18 bases between the germline ends. CDR3 size: 17 residues. Looked up from germline, CDR1 is SGHTA and CDR2 is FQGNSA. Written as DNA, the CDR3 is TGTGCCAGCAGCTTAGAGGGGGCGGGATGGGAAGCCGGGGAGCTGTTTTTT. The encoded protein is CASSLEGAGWEAGELFF.

This chain uses TRBV9 with TRBJ2-3, with 8 bases fitting TRBD2. This CDR3 has 16 residues. The V gene end was trimmed by 3 bases and the J gene end by 0 bases; junction bases not matched to a gene: 6. The V gene's germline CDR1 is SGDLS and CDR2 YYNGEE. In DNA, the CDR3 is TGTGCCAGCAGCGCCGGGGGGGCGGATAGCACAGATACGCAGTATTTT. It yields the protein CASSAGGADSTDTQYF.

This chain connects TRBV5-4 to TRBJ2-5, with D perhaps TRBD2 (6 bases). The V gene's germline CDR1 is SGHNT and CDR2 YYREEE (reference sequence). This CDR3 spans 15 amino acids. The V and J ends lost 5 bases and 4 bases respectively, with 18 bases between them. CDR3 residues: CASSTGTPEGETQYF. In DNA form, the CDR3 reads TGTGCCAGCAGTACCGGGACTCCGGAGGGAGAGACCCAGTACTTC.

The genes are TRBV30 and TRBJ1-1; D gene ambiguous. CDR3 size: 11 residues. Germline CDR1 is GTSNPN and CDR2 is SVGIG (reference sequence). The germline V and J ends were trimmed by 3 bases and 6 bases, with 8 bases remaining between them. For the CDR3, the DNA is TGTGCCTGGAGCCCGGTTGCTGAAGCTTTCTTT. Translated: CAWSPVAEAFF.

The chain employs TRBV5-1 and TRBJ2-3; TRBD2 matches at 7 bases. The CDR3 loop spans 15 amino acids. The V gene's germline CDR1 is SGHRS and CDR2 YFSETQ. V dropped 0 bases and J dropped 6; count of bases not matched to a gene: 7. CDR3 sequence (DNA): TGCGCCAGCAGCTTGGCCGGGGGGATTGCGGATACGCAGTATTTT. It yields the protein CASSLAGGIADTQYF.